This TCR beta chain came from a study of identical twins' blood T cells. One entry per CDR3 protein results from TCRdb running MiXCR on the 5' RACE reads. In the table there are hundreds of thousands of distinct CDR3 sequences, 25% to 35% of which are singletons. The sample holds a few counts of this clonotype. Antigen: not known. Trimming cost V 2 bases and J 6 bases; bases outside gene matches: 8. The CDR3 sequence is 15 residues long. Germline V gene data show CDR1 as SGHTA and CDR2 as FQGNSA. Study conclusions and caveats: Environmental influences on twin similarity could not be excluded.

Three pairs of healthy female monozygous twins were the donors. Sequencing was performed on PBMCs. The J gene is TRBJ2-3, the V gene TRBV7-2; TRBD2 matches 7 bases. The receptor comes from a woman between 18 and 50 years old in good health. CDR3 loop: CASSLKVAGMDTQYF. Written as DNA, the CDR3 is TGTGCCAGCAGCTTAAAGGTAGCGGGCATGGATACGCAGTATTTT.